The T cell receptor beta chain under discussion was sequenced for a study of CD8 T cells in ankylosing spondylitis. Points from the study as a whole: One TCR beta motif, made up of about 8 highly homologous variants, appeared characteristic of ankylosing spondylitis blood. Clones linked to disease were reported to show significant enrichment in matched ankylosing spondylitis synovial fluid. Existing reports had already noted some motif variants in reactive arthritis synovial fluid and blood. Clones linked with disease were CD8+ and fairly uncommon in the peripheral blood.

Germline V gene sequence: CDR1 SGHRS, CDR2 YFSETQ. V shed 5 bases and J 0 bases; nucleotides not matched to a gene: 9. The CDR3 consists of 16 residues. As for this clonotype: Its antigen remains unidentified.

Quantitative 5'-RACE with molecular barcodes was used to make the TCR beta libraries. One entry per CDR3 protein, called by TCRdb with MiXCR from the 5' RACE reads. The sample records 500,000 or so distinct CDR3 sequences, roughly 5% being singletons. The chain links TRBV5-1 to TRBJ2-3; the match to TRBD2 covers 7 bases. Sequencing used blood, either unsorted or a sorted T cell fraction (not recorded which). This receptor was obtained from a male donor with ankylosing spondylitis. For the CDR3, the DNA is TGCGCCAGCAGGTTCGGAGCGGGATCTAGCACAGATACGCAGTATTTT. Residues: CASRFGAGSSTDTQYF.